Listed here are 25 T cell receptor beta chains from one sample, sequenced in a study of T cells in Graves' hyperthyroidism and ophthalmopathy. Amplification targeted TCR beta CDR3 regions from RNA transcripts. The HTBI primer set drove a first-round RT-PCR of the TCR CDR3. Each CDR3 protein is one row after TCRdb ran MiXCR on the multiplex PCR reads. Of hundreds of thousands of distinct CDR3 sequences in the sample, about 15% are singletons; the top ten hold roughly 25%. The material sequenced was blood. These receptors originate from a woman under 40 with Graves' hyperthyroidism.

This clonotype showed up many times. This chain connects TRBV7-2 to TRBJ2-5; TRBD2 agrees at 11 bases. With 2 bases clipped from V and 3 bases from J, the junction kept 2 bases outside the gene matches. In germline, CDR1 is SGHTA, CDR2 FQGNSA. The CDR3 sequence is 15 residues long. The CDR3, as DNA: TGTGCCAGCAGCTTAACTAGCGGGAGAAAAGAGACCCAGTACTTC. It is translated as CASSLTSGRKETQYF.

This clonotype was picked up many times. V usage is TRBV7-3 and J usage is TRBJ1-5, with 9 bases aligning to TRBD1. The germline gives CDR1 SGHTA, CDR2 FQGTGA. Trimming at V came to 5 bases and at J to 2 bases, leaving 7 bases not matched to a gene. The CDR3 consists of 16 residues. The CDR3 here is CASSPRDRVCNQPQHF. The CDR3 bases are TGTGCCAGCAGCCCAAGGGACAGGGTGTGCAATCAGCCCCAGCATTTT.

The table lists this clonotype with many counts. This chain uses TRBV6-1 with TRBJ2-7; no firm D call. CDR3 length equals 13 residues. Germline V gene lookup returns CDR1 MNHNS and CDR2 SASEGT. Trimming pared 8 bases from V and 2 bases from J, leaving 13 bases between. CDR3 sequence reads: CASARTETYEQYF. The CDR3 DNA follows: TGTGCCAGCGCCCGGACGGAAACCTACGAGCAGTACTTC.

This clonotype was observed a handful of times. The J gene is TRBJ2-1, the V gene TRBV5-4; TRBD2 is a possible D gene (6 bases). Germline CDR1 SGHNT, CDR2 YYREEE (reference sequence). The CDR3 consists of 14 residues. The V end lost 6 bases, the J end lost 4 bases, and 14 bases lay between the germline ends. The CDR3 coding sequence is TGTGCCAGCAAGGAGGAGGAGGGATACAATGAGCAGTTCTTC. Protein product: CASKEEEGYNEQFF.

This clonotype was picked up a small number of times. In nucleotides, the CDR3 is TGTGCCAGCAGTTTGGGGTCCTGGGAGACCCAGTACTTC. Translated: CASSLGSWETQYF. The rearrangement uses TRBV28 and TRBJ2-5, with D unclear. Trimming cost V 3 bases and J 5 bases, with 10 bases left between them. This CDR3 region has 13 residues. Germline assignment: CDR1 MDHEN and CDR2 SYDVKM.

In regard to this clonotype: One base away lies a much larger clone, so this may be a sequencing read error. CDR3 amino acids: CASSPTDNYGYTF. CDR3 nucleotide sequence: TGTGCCAGTAGCCCGACGGATAACTATGGCTACACCTTC. V usage is TRBV19 and J usage is TRBJ1-2; D gene uncertain. The CDR3 spans 13 residues. Trimming cost V 6 bases and J 1 base, with 9 bases left between them. Germline V gene lookup returns CDR1 LNHDA and CDR2 SQIVND (reference sequence).

Details on this clonotype: An end of the junction differs from the germline gene, which may be a read error. The V and J genes are TRBV29-1 and TRBJ2-1; 9 bases agree with TRBD2. Germline loops: CDR1 SQVTM, CDR2 ANQGSEA. The CDR3 runs 16 residues. The CDR3 spells CSVEALAGTHYDEQFF. The CDR3 DNA reads TGCAGCGTTGAAGCGCTAGCGGGAACCCACTACGATGAGCAGTTCTTC.

This clonotype has a handful of counts. V usage is TRBV4-3 and J usage is TRBJ1-6, with D possibly TRBD1 on 5 matching bases. Trimming left V 0 bases short and J 9 bases short, with 6 bases between. The CDR3 totals 13 residues. Germline V CDR1 and CDR2: LGHNA, YSLEER. CDR3 amino acids: CASSQDGGSPLHF. DNA for the CDR3: TGCGCCAGCAGCCAAGATGGGGGTTCACCCCTCCACTTT.

In this sample, this clonotype turned up many times. The V gene is TRBV6-1, the J gene TRBJ1-6; D remains ambiguous. Germline assignment: CDR1 MNHNS and CDR2 SASEGT. The V and J ends lost 0 bases and 10 bases respectively, with 22 bases between them. The CDR3 extends over 18 amino acids. CDR3 bases: TGTGCCAGCAGTGAAGCCTTCACCCGGACTCCGACCTCCTCACCCCTCCACTTT. Protein: CASSEAFTRTPTSSPLHF.

This clonotype appeared many times. The V call is TRBV28, the J call TRBJ2-5; tentatively, D is TRBD1 (6 bases). This CDR3 has 13 residues. CDR1 MDHEN and CDR2 SYDVKM come from the germline V gene. The germline V and J ends were trimmed by 2 bases and 6 bases, with 10 bases remaining between them. CDR3 residues: CASSLGRGKTQYF. CDR3 in DNA: TGTGCCAGCAGTTTAGGCAGGGGAAAGACCCAGTACTTC. The whole variable domain, filled in from reference TRBV28 and TRBJ2-5, reads DVKVTQSSRYLVKRTGEKVFLECVQDMDHENMFWYRQDPGLGLRLIYFSYDVKMKEKGDIPEGYSVSREKKERFSLILESASTNQTSMYLCASSLGRGKTQYFGPGTRLLVL.

In its sample, this clonotype was seen a few times. V usage is TRBV25-1 and J usage is TRBJ2-1; D remains unclear. With 1 base removed from V and 9 bases from J, the gap between germline ends came to 10 bases. CDR3 length: 13 amino acids. Per the germline V gene, CDR1 is MGHDK and CDR2 is SYGVNS. The CDR3 loop is CASSESRGGEQFF. Written as DNA, the CDR3 is TGTGCCAGCAGTGAATCGAGAGGCGGTGAGCAGTTCTTC.

This clonotype was counted many times. This chain connects TRBV28 to TRBJ2-7; TRBD1 is a possible D gene (5 bases). Germline values: CDR1 MDHEN, CDR2 SYDVKM. The V end lost 8 bases, the J end lost 5 bases, and 16 bases lay between the germline ends. This CDR3 has 13 amino acids. CDR3 loop: CASGSGSTDEQYF. The CDR3 DNA reads as TGTGCCAGCGGGTCAGGGTCGACGGACGAGCAGTACTTC.

Ten or more counts support this clonotype. CDR3 bases: TGTGCCAGCAGCTTAACAGGGAGGGAGGGCCTCTACAATGAGCAGTTCTTC. This gives the protein CASSLTGREGLYNEQFF. The chain has TRBV28 and TRBJ2-1; tentative D call: TRBD2 (7 bases). This CDR3 region has 17 residues. Germline V gene lookup returns CDR1 MDHEN and CDR2 SYDVKM. The V and J ends lost 6 bases and 3 bases respectively, with 21 bases between them.

In its sample, this clonotype was seen many times. V and J are TRBV10-3 and TRBJ2-5; D remains ambiguous. Per germline, CDR1 ENHRY and CDR2 SYGVKD. Between the trimmed V and J ends, which lost 7 bases and 4 bases, there was a span of 13 bases. The CDR3 covers 13 residues. In DNA, the CDR3 is TGTGCCATCACCATCAGAGACCCAGAGACCCAGTACTTC. This encodes CAITIRDPETQYF.

V and J are TRBV5-6 and TRBJ1-1, with TRBD1 as a possible D gene (6 bases). Deletions cut 3 bases from V and 7 bases from J, with 10 bases between. Germline loops: CDR1 SGHDT, CDR2 YYEEEE. The CDR3 spans 12 residues. In DNA form, the CDR3 reads TGTGCCAGCAGCTCGGAACAGGGTGAAGCTTTCTTT. Residues: CASSSEQGEAFF.

This clonotype was picked up many times. The chain links TRBV12-3 or TRBV12-4 to TRBJ2-1, with 9 bases identical to TRBD2. V was clipped by 1 base and J by 5 bases; unmatched bases: 6. The CDR3 has 16 amino acids. The CDR3 DNA follows: TGTGCCAGCAGTTTAGAAGCGGGAGGATGGAACAATGAGCAGTTCTTC. Translated: CASSLEAGGWNNEQFF.

This clonotype was observed at least ten times. The rearrangement links TRBV13 to TRBJ2-1; 7 bases align to TRBD2. This CDR3 contains 12 residues. CDR1 is PRHDT, CDR2 FYEKMQ, per germline (reference sequence). V shed 4 bases and J 10 bases; nucleotides not matched to a gene: 4. CDR3 DNA: TGTGCCAGCAGCTCGGGGGGAACAGAGCAGTTCTTC. Protein: CASSSGGTEQFF.

This clonotype was seen repeatedly, ten times or more. This CDR3 is CSVVGGGLDGYTF. As DNA, the CDR3 is TGCAGCGTTGTGGGGGGAGGGTTGGATGGCTACACCTTC. The chain carries TRBV29-1 and TRBJ1-2; possibly TRBD1 for D (5 bases). The CDR3 extends over 13 amino acids. The V gene lost 4 bases and the J gene lost 6 bases, with 15 bases spanning the gap. The germline gives CDR1 SQVTM, CDR2 ANQGSEA.

The CDR3 DNA is TGTGCCTGGAGACTACCCAGGGACGTGAACACTGAAGCTTTCTTT. This translates into CAWRLPRDVNTEAFF. V is TRBV30 and J is TRBJ1-1, with D possibly being TRBD1 (5 bases). The CDR3 spans 15 residues. In germline, CDR1 is GTSNPN, CDR2 SVGIG (reference sequence). Between the trimmed V and J ends, which lost 3 bases and 0 bases, there was a span of 14 bases. The full variable domain, completed using reference TRBV30 and TRBJ1-1, is SQTIHQWPATLVQPVGSPLSLECTVEGTSNPNLYWYRQAAGRGLQLLFYSVGIGQISSEVPQNLSASRPQDRQFILSSKKLLLSDSGFYLCAWRLPRDVNTEAFFGQGTRLTVV.

This clonotype was seen many times. The rearrangement uses TRBV6-1 and TRBJ1-4; 7 positions match TRBD1. Germline CDR1 is MNHNS and CDR2 is SASEGT. Germline trimming cut 5 bases from V and 7 bases from J; bases unmatched to any gene: 10. The CDR3 sequence is 15 residues long. The CDR3 reads CASSPRAGGGEKLFF. CDR3 sequence (DNA): TGTGCCAGCAGTCCCCGGGCAGGGGGAGGTGAAAAACTGTTTTTT.

Ten or more counts support this clonotype. The V and J genes are TRBV10-3 and TRBJ2-7; 8 bases line up with TRBD2. The CDR3 has 13 residues. After removal of 8 bases from V and 7 bases from J, the junction contained 10 bases not matched to a gene. The germline V gene encodes CDR1 ENHRY and CDR2 SYGVKD. The CDR3, as DNA: TGTGCCATCGGGCGGGGGGCACCCCCGGAGCAGTACTTC. It is translated as CAIGRGAPPEQYF.

At least ten counts were recorded for this clonotype. The rearrangement links TRBV2 to TRBJ1-2; D is unresolved. The V end was cut by 1 base, the J end by 0 bases, with 6 bases between. The CDR3 has 14 residues. CDR1 SNHLY and CDR2 FYNNEI come from the germline V gene. Here the CDR3 reads CASSEEQTNYGYTF. The CDR3 nucleotides read TGTGCCAGCAGTGAAGAACAGACTAACTATGGCTACACCTTC.

This clonotype was recorded at least ten times. The chain combines TRBV11-2 with TRBJ2-5, with D possibly matching TRBD1 (6 bases). V gave up 1 base and J gave up 3 bases, with 12 bases separating them. CDR3 length equals 15 residues. The germline CDR1 and CDR2 sequences are SGHAT and FQNNGV. The CDR3 spells CASSLVTGGEETQYF. CDR3 sequence (DNA): TGTGCCAGCAGCTTAGTGACTGGGGGCGAAGAGACCCAGTACTTC.

This clonotype was recorded many times. The CDR3 DNA reads TGTGCCAGCAGCTTGACACGCAAGACTGAAGCTTTCTTT. Translation gives CASSLTRKTEAFF. V usage is TRBV7-2 and J usage is TRBJ1-1; no firm D call. CDR1 is SGHTA and CDR2 is FQGNSA in the germline V gene. This CDR3 spans 13 amino acids. Trimming removed 3 bases from V and 5 bases from J, with 10 bases in between.

There are many counts of this clonotype. The chain joins TRBV7-3 to TRBJ2-5; D is uncertain. CDR1 and CDR2 (germline): SGHTA, FQGTGA. CDR3 length: 10 amino acids. V lost 6 bases to trimming and J lost 8 bases, with 7 bases between them. The CDR3 sequence is CASSKRTQYF. For the CDR3, the DNA is TGTGCCAGCAGTAAGAGAACCCAGTACTTC. The whole variable domain, remainder taken from reference TRBV7-3 and TRBJ2-5, is GAGVSQTPSNKVTEKGKYVELRCDPISGHTALYWYRQSLGQGPEFLIYFQGTGAADDSGLPNDRFFAVRPEGSVSTLKIQRTERGDSAVYLCASSKRTQYFGPGTRLLVL.